Given below is one T cell receptor (beta chain) in context. The table lists this clonotype with many counts. Its antigen is currently not known. Within one base of it there is no much larger clone, and no base qualities were kept. Libraries from unsorted PBMCs were made from 2 million PBMCs kept in RNAlater at -80 degrees C until RNA extraction. The multiple sclerosis patients were enrolled in a US clinical protocol that used magnetic resonance imaging to evaluate disease progression. Peripheral blood underwent Ficoll-Hypaque density gradient centrifugation to isolate PBMCs, which were then cryopreserved in liquid nitrogen. The data stem from a study of neurological immune-mediated disorders (dated by TCRdb to between 2018 and 2021). With regard to the full study: Among the roughly 34 multiple sclerosis patients, relapsing-remitting MS was present in some 31 and secondary progressive MS was present in 3. Using UMI-based sequencing, the study compared peripheral blood TCR-beta repertoires from patients with HTLV-I-associated myelopathy (HAM/TSP), patients with multiple sclerosis, and healthy controls. Alongside PBMC samples, the set of 80 to 130 TCR-beta libraries contained longitudinal samples, technical triplicates, and paired CD4+ and CD8+ T-cell subsets that had been sorted. Of the roughly 71 subjects in the cohort, about 14 were HAM/TSP patients, roughly 35 were multiple sclerosis patients, and some 20 were healthy controls. What the work shows at the level of the full study, not this receptor alone: Expanded clones from different subjects shared no identical CDR3 amino acid sequences, which suggests that TCR-beta repertoires were private in all groups. No association of the MS cluster with clinical or MRI features was observed, and the need for larger cohorts was stated by the authors. TCR clonal expansion was highest in HAM/TSP patients and lowest in MS patients, with MS patients falling below even healthy controls. Phylogenetic analysis grouped repertoires from 18 of 34 MS patients into a cluster of related CDR3 sequences, suggesting a possible repertoire-level signature.

cDNA was synthesized by template-switch 5'RACE using a primer with a 10-nucleotide random unique molecular identifier that tagged each TCR transcript. Every sequencing run yielded over 170 million TCR-beta sequences covering 15-18 subjects. Total RNA was extracted with the RNeasy kit. Using the KAPA Real-time Library Amplification kit, TCR-beta VDJ regions were amplified with primers for the TCR constant region and the 5'RACE anchor. Sample indexes and Illumina adaptors were added in a first PCR, after which library yield was increased in a second PCR. The roughly 650 bp TCR product was size-selected on a 2% E-gel SizeSelection system after Ampure bead purification. Before pooling, library quality was assessed on a Bioanalyzer, concentration was determined with Qubit, and library quantification was performed with the Kapa Library Quantification kit. An Illumina HiSeq 2500 sequenced the libraries paired-end 2 x 150 bp. To increase sequence diversity, about 25-30% phiX was spiked into each library pool. Per the authors' processing: Quality-filtered reads were processed with the UMI-based MiGEC pipeline, and over 90% of raw TCR sequences were removed by the MiGEC pipeline during error correction. IMGT germline references were used for alignment of VDJ genes, and clonotypes were defined by a unique CDR3 amino acid sequence together with V-J genes. Clonal expansion, Shannon diversity and CDR3 relatedness (CalcPairwiseDistances, ClusterSamples) were evaluated with VDJtools, and phylogenetic trees were built with CLCbio workbench. Using coefficient-of-variation modelling across technical triplicates, the study counted a clone as expanded if it had at least 8 unique UMIs. TCRdb reworked the public reads: Q25 trimming with fastp, MiXCR clone assembly, productive beta chains retained. CDR3 protein sequences are deduplicated, and each keeps its most common genes and DNA. The V and J calls were determined by TCRdb, not by the authors. Counted in this sample were approximately 100,000 distinct CDR3 sequences; 3.5% to 4% of them appeared once. Around 6% of the sample belongs to the ten largest clones.

This TCR was sampled from a woman aged 18-29 years with multiple sclerosis. Sample: PBMCs.

CDR3 sequence: CASSWTSGNTIYF. The DNA sequence is as follows: TGTGCCAGCAGCTGGACCTCTGGAAACACCATATATTTT. Here the chain combines TRBV5-6 and TRBJ1-3, with the identity of the D gene unclear. CDR1 and CDR2 are drawn from the germline V gene: SGHDT, YYEEEE. CDR3 length: 13 amino acids, cysteine to phenylalanine. Only the CDR3 portion is preserved as DNA: 39 bases, with reading frame beginning at the first base. Trimming at the junction amounts to 3 bases on V and 0 bases on J, and the germline ends lie 4 bases apart.